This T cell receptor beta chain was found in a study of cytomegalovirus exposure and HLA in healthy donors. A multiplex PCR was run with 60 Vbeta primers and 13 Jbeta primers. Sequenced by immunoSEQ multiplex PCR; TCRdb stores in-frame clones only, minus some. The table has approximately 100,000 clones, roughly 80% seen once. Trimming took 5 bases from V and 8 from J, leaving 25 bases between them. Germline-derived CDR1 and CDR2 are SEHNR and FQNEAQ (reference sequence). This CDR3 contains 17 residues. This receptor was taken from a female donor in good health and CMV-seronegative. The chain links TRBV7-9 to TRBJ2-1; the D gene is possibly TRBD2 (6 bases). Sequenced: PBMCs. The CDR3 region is CASSPGGVLVSSHEQFF. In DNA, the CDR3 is TGTGCCAGCAGCCCCGGCGGGGTCCTAGTTTCTTCCCATGAGCAGTTCTTC.